This T cell receptor (beta chain) was recorded in a study of blood T cell repertoires in COVID-19. Study details: COVID-19 samples collected from the United States, Italy and Spain covered acute and convalescent phases. The cDNA or gDNA used as material had been derived from T cells, B-cell-depleted T cells, or PBMCs.

Under the authors' procedure: Reference gene primer amplification gave estimated nucleated cell counts. Clones were read by immunoSEQ multiplex PCR, and TCRdb kept only the in-frame ones, dropping some. V and J calls plus clone size are reproduced from that table; the DNA served to infer D and trimming. The sample includes 55,000 or so clones, roughly 86% seen only once; the top ten take 8.5%. The sequenced material came from peripheral blood. This receptor was taken from a man between 60 and 70 years old with active COVID-19.

CDR3 protein: CANDRGFLGDIQYF. The CDR3 DNA is TGTGCCAACGACAGGGGTTTTTTGGGAGACATTCAGTACTTC. This chain links TRBV2 with TRBJ2-4, with 8 bases aligning to TRBD1. V gave up 10 bases and J gave up 8 bases; unmatched junction bases: 13. Germline V gene sequence: CDR1 SNHLY, CDR2 FYNNEI. This CDR3 has 14 amino acids.